This T cell receptor (beta chain) was retrieved from a study of OX40 agonist ivuxolimab in advanced cancers. The germline V gene has CDR1 MNHNY and CDR2 SVGAGI (reference sequence). V was clipped by 0 bases and J by 2 bases; unmatched bases: 1. The CDR3 is 15 amino acids. Using immunoSEQ multiplex PCR, the repertoire was profiled, and TCRdb retains in-frame clones only, with some absent. The sample yields under 100,000 clones, 75% to 90% seen once. The source material was CD4+ or CD8+ T cells sorted from blood, sampled in a trial of the OX40 agonist ivuxolimab. This chain connects TRBV6-6 to TRBJ1-5; 7 nucleotides align to TRBD1. This receptor was taken from an adult with an advanced solid tumor such as melanoma, head and neck, liver or kidney cancer. In DNA form, the CDR3 reads TGTGCCAGCAGTTACTCGGGACAGCGCAATCAGCCCCAGCATTTT. Translation: CASSYSGQRNQPQHF.